This TCR beta chain was captured in a study of blood T cell repertoires in COVID-19. On the study more broadly: T cells, B-cell-depleted T cells, or PBMCs provided the cDNA or gDNA that served as material.

Study processing details: Estimation of nucleated cell counts was performed using reference gene primer amplification. The data were produced by immunoSEQ multiplex PCR, yet TCRdb's version contains in-frame clones alone and is incomplete. V and J calls and clone size follow that table, whereas D and trimming were derived from the DNA. The data show 95,000 to 150,000 clones, with 60% to 85% seen just once and more than 0.65% held by the top ten. CDR3 size: 11 residues. Losses at the gene ends were 5 bases for V and 7 bases for J; bases not matched to a gene: 1. Looked up from germline, CDR1 is SEHNR and CDR2 is FQNEAQ (reference sequence).

The source of this sequence is a human donor with acute or convalescent COVID-19. The donor label of this sample is uncertain. What was sequenced was peripheral blood. The gene calls are TRBV7-9 and TRBJ1-2; TRBD1 matches 7 bases. CDR3: CASSEGAGYTF. The CDR3 coding sequence is TGTGCCAGCAGCGAGGGGGCTGGCTACACCTTC.